The clone carrying this T cell receptor (beta chain) was observed once. Here immunoSEQ multiplex PCR was the method, and the copy in TCRdb shows in-frame clones only, minus some. There are 150,000 to 190,000 clones in the sample; 90% occur only once, and less than 2% lies in the top ten. This record comes from a study of T cell responses to AZD1222 COVID-19 vaccine. V shed 0 bases, J shed 7 bases, and the junction held 3 bases outside the gene matches. This CDR3 contains 16 residues. Per germline, CDR1 SGHNT and CDR2 YYREEE (reference sequence). Sequencing was performed on peripheral blood, taken on day 0 of AZD1222 vaccination. This chain uses TRBV5-4 with TRBJ1-6, with TRBD1 matching over 11 bases. The TCR was taken from an adult in good health. For the CDR3, the DNA is TGTGCCAGCAGCTTGGGGGGACAGGGGGAAAATTCACCCCTCCACTTT. It specifies CASSLGGQGENSPLHF.